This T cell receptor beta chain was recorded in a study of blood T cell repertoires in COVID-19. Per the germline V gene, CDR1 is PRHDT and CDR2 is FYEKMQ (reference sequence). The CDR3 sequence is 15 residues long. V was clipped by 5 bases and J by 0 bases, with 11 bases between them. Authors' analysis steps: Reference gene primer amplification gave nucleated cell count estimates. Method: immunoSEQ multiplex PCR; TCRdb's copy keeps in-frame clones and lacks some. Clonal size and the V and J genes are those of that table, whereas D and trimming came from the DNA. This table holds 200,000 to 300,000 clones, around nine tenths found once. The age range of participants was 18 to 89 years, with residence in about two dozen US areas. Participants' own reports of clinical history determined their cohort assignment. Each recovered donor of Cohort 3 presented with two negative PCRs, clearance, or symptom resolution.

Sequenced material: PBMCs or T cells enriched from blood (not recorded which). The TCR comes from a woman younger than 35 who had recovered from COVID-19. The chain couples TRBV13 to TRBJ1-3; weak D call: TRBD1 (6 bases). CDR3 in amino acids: CASSRQALSGNTIYF. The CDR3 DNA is TGTGCCAGCAGCCGACAGGCCCTCTCTGGAAACACCATATATTTT.